This T cell receptor beta chain appears in the sequencing data of a study of blood T cells in healthy people across ages. Study-wide findings and caveats: Older age coincided with a roughly linear decline in TCR beta diversity per million T cells. There were more naive CD4+ cells and higher diversity in long-lived donors than in aged donors.

Total RNA extracted from each sample amounted to at least 5 micrograms. A J-beta primer mix and a sample-barcoded 5' primer were used in a second PCR of about 6 to 12 cycles. TCRdb redid the calling of the 5' RACE reads with MiXCR, one entry per CDR3 protein. This table holds approximately 800,000 distinct CDR3 sequences, 25% found once. Trimming cost V 0 bases and J 5 bases; bases outside gene matches: 4. Germline CDR1 is DFQATT and CDR2 is SNEGSKA (reference sequence). The length of the CDR3 is 14 residues. This clonotype has a handful of counts. Its target is not known. The same specimen was also included in a second study, on T cells of mothers and their children.

The sequenced sample consisted of blood. The gene calls are TRBV20-1 and TRBJ2-7; 10 bases match TRBD1. The TCR comes from a boy aged 10-17 years in good health. The CDR3 is CSAREGTGDHEQYF. CDR3 bases: TGCAGTGCTAGAGAAGGGACAGGGGACCACGAGCAGTACTTC.